These T cell receptor beta chains were read from a single sample in a study of cytomegalovirus exposure and HLA in healthy donors. Profiling relied on immunoSEQ multiplex PCR, and the TCRdb table lists in-frame clones only, not all of them. The sample contains approximately 220,000 clones, roughly 88% of which appear only once. Sequencing input: PBMCs. Receptor source: a boy between 2 and 10 years old in good health and CMV-seronegative. The CDR3 runs from the conserved cysteine through the conserved F or W. D genes are given only for firm matches. A clone size is listed for some rows: how often the clone was seen (once, few, many), or a class if it is expanded.

v_call: TRBV6-6
d_call: .
j_call: TRBJ1-5
clone_size: .
cdr3_aa: CASSTTAGSNQPQHF
cdr3_nt: TGTGCCAGCAGCACCACCGCAGGAAGCAATCAGCCCCAGCATTTT

v_call: TRBV7-9
d_call: .
j_call: TRBJ2-2
clone_size: .
cdr3_aa: CASSFMGELFF
cdr3_nt: TGTGCCAGCAGCTTCATGGGGGAGCTGTTTTTT

v_call: TRBV13
d_call: TRBD2
j_call: TRBJ2-5
clone_size: .
cdr3_aa: CASSHWTSGGDQYF
cdr3_nt: TGTGCCAGCAGCCATTGGACTAGCGGGGGTGACCAGTACTTC

v_call: TRBV7-9
d_call: .
j_call: TRBJ2-1
clone_size: .
cdr3_aa: CASSSPPEQFF
cdr3_nt: TGTGCCAGCAGCTCCCCTCCTGAGCAGTTCTTC

v_call: TRBV10-2
d_call: .
j_call: TRBJ2-7
clone_size: .
cdr3_aa: CASRGGSYEQYF
cdr3_nt: TGCGCCAGCAGGGGGGGCTCCTACGAGCAGTACTTC

v_call: TRBV7-9
d_call: .
j_call: TRBJ1-2
clone_size: .
cdr3_aa: CASTPLSSNYGYTF
cdr3_nt: TGTGCCAGCACTCCCCTGTCCAGTAACTATGGCTACACCTTC

v_call: TRBV9
d_call: .
j_call: TRBJ2-3
clone_size: .
cdr3_aa: CASSVQLDYTDTQYF
cdr3_nt: TGTGCCAGCAGCGTACAACTGGACTACACAGATACGCAGTATTTT

v_call: TRBV6-1
d_call: TRBD1
j_call: TRBJ2-7
clone_size: .
cdr3_aa: CASNYRDRGEQYF
cdr3_nt: TGTGCCAGTAACTACCGGGACAGGGGCGAGCAGTACTTC

v_call: TRBV6-1
d_call: TRBD1
j_call: TRBJ1-1
clone_size: few
cdr3_aa: CASRGGQWNTEAFF
cdr3_nt: TGTGCCAGCAGGGGGGGACAGTGGAACACTGAAGCTTTCTTT

v_call: TRBV29-1
d_call: .
j_call: TRBJ1-1
clone_size: few
cdr3_aa: CSVVEGNTEAFF
cdr3_nt: TGCAGCGTTGTGGAGGGGAACACTGAAGCTTTCTTT

v_call: TRBV2
d_call: TRBD1
j_call: TRBJ1-5
clone_size: .
cdr3_aa: CASSTTGGGYQPQHF
cdr3_nt: TGTGCCAGCAGTACCACAGGGGGCGGATATCAGCCCCAGCATTTT

v_call: TRBV7-8
d_call: TRBD2
j_call: TRBJ2-7
clone_size: .
cdr3_aa: CASRQLAGHYEQYF
cdr3_nt: TGTGCCAGCAGGCAACTAGCGGGCCACTACGAGCAGTACTTC

v_call: TRBV11-3
d_call: .
j_call: TRBJ1-1
clone_size: few
cdr3_aa: CASSLDFPYTEAFF
cdr3_nt: TGTGCCAGCAGCTTAGATTTTCCGTACACTGAAGCTTTCTTT

v_call: TRBV19
d_call: TRBD1
j_call: TRBJ1-5
clone_size: once
cdr3_aa: CASLQQGAISQPQHF
cdr3_nt: TGTGCCAGCTTACAACAGGGGGCAATTAGTCAGCCCCAGCATTTT

v_call: TRBV5-5
d_call: .
j_call: TRBJ2-7
clone_size: .
cdr3_aa: CASSLGGSTSSEQYF
cdr3_nt: TGTGCCAGCAGCTTGGGCGGCAGTACCTCTAGCGAGCAGTACTTC

v_call: TRBV5-1
d_call: .
j_call: TRBJ1-1
clone_size: .
cdr3_aa: CASSLVRAETEAFF
cdr3_nt: TGCGCCAGCAGCTTGGTGAGGGCGGAGACTGAAGCTTTCTTT

v_call: TRBV20-1
d_call: .
j_call: TRBJ2-5
clone_size: once
cdr3_aa: CSLPGETQYF
cdr3_nt: TGCAGCCTTCCGGGGGAGACCCAGTACTTC

v_call: TRBV19
d_call: .
j_call: TRBJ1-2
clone_size: .
cdr3_aa: CASSIDNTGSPYGYTF
cdr3_nt: TGTGCCAGTAGTATAGATAACACAGGGTCTCCGTATGGCTACACCTTC

v_call: TRBV6-6
d_call: .
j_call: TRBJ1-4
clone_size: .
cdr3_aa: CASRESRGGASEKLFF
cdr3_nt: TGTGCCAGCAGGGAAAGTAGGGGGGGCGCATCGGAAAAACTGTTTTTT

v_call: TRBV6-4
d_call: .
j_call: TRBJ1-5
clone_size: .
cdr3_aa: CASSEASLGGHQPQHF
cdr3_nt: TGTGCCAGCAGTGAAGCCAGTTTGGGGGGGCATCAGCCCCAGCATTTT

v_call: TRBV9
d_call: .
j_call: TRBJ1-1
clone_size: .
cdr3_aa: CASSAATGNTEAFF
cdr3_nt: TGTGCCAGCAGCGCAGCGACAGGTAACACTGAAGCTTTCTTT

v_call: TRBV15
d_call: TRBD2
j_call: TRBJ2-2
clone_size: .
cdr3_aa: CATTWTSNTGELFF
cdr3_nt: TGTGCCACCACCTGGACTAGCAACACCGGGGAGCTGTTTTTT

v_call: TRBV4-1
d_call: .
j_call: TRBJ2-3
clone_size: .
cdr3_aa: CASSKSPLGGEGTDTQYF
cdr3_nt: TGCGCCAGCAGCAAGTCCCCTTTGGGAGGTGAGGGCACAGATACGCAGTATTTT

v_call: TRBV30
d_call: .
j_call: TRBJ2-1
clone_size: .
cdr3_aa: CAWSGSGEQFF
cdr3_nt: TGTGCCTGGAGTGGTTCGGGTGAGCAGTTCTTC

v_call: TRBV10-2
d_call: TRBD2
j_call: TRBJ2-7
clone_size: .
cdr3_aa: CASNAGLAYEQYF
cdr3_nt: TGCGCCAGCAACGCGGGACTAGCCTACGAGCAGTACTTC

v_call: TRBV18
d_call: .
j_call: TRBJ2-3
clone_size: .
cdr3_aa: CASSPPAEDTQYF
cdr3_nt: TGTGCCAGCTCACCACCGGCAGAAGATACGCAGTATTTT

v_call: TRBV5-6
d_call: TRBD1
j_call: TRBJ1-2
clone_size: few
cdr3_aa: CASSPWDSPYGYTF
cdr3_nt: TGTGCCAGCAGCCCCTGGGACAGTCCATATGGCTACACCTTC

v_call: TRBV19
d_call: TRBD1
j_call: TRBJ1-1
clone_size: .
cdr3_aa: CASSIRDRGHENTEAFF
cdr3_nt: TGTGCCAGTAGTATAAGGGACAGGGGTCATGAGAACACTGAAGCTTTCTTT

v_call: TRBV4-1
d_call: .
j_call: TRBJ2-5
clone_size: .
cdr3_aa: CASSPGVRVQETQYF
cdr3_nt: TGCGCCAGCAGCCCCGGAGTGAGGGTCCAAGAGACCCAGTACTTC

v_call: TRBV30
d_call: .
j_call: TRBJ2-1
clone_size: .
cdr3_aa: CAWTDSNNEQFF
cdr3_nt: TGTGCCTGGACCGACTCGAACAATGAGCAGTTCTTC

v_call: TRBV7-9
d_call: .
j_call: TRBJ1-4
clone_size: once
cdr3_aa: CASSLTTGSNEKLFF
cdr3_nt: TGTGCCAGCAGCTTAACAACAGGGTCTAATGAAAAACTGTTTTTT

v_call: TRBV7-6
d_call: TRBD2
j_call: TRBJ2-1
clone_size: .
cdr3_aa: CASSIRLAGDLDEQFF
cdr3_nt: TGTGCCAGCAGCATCAGACTAGCGGGGGATTTGGATGAGCAGTTCTTC

v_call: TRBV5-4
d_call: TRBD1
j_call: TRBJ1-2
clone_size: .
cdr3_aa: CASSQNLDRGTAGYTF
cdr3_nt: TGTGCCAGCAGCCAAAACCTGGACAGGGGGACGGCTGGCTACACCTTC

v_call: TRBV19
d_call: .
j_call: TRBJ1-1
clone_size: .
cdr3_aa: CASSIRDTVNTEAFF
cdr3_nt: TGTGCCAGTAGTATCCGGGACACCGTGAACACTGAAGCTTTCTTT

v_call: TRBV5-1
d_call: TRBD2
j_call: TRBJ2-1
clone_size: .
cdr3_aa: CASSWERESSYNEQFF
cdr3_nt: TGCGCCAGCAGCTGGGAGCGGGAGAGCTCCTACAATGAGCAGTTCTTC

v_call: TRBV5-1
d_call: TRBD1
j_call: TRBJ2-1
clone_size: .
cdr3_aa: CASSLRLTGYNEQFF
cdr3_nt: TGCGCCAGCAGCCTGAGGTTGACAGGGTACAATGAGCAGTTCTTC

v_call: TRBV19
d_call: .
j_call: TRBJ2-3
clone_size: .
cdr3_aa: CASSIRADADTQYF
cdr3_nt: TGTGCCAGTAGTATCAGGGCAGACGCAGATACGCAGTATTTT

v_call: TRBV4-2
d_call: .
j_call: TRBJ1-1
clone_size: few
cdr3_aa: CASSQDRRENTEAFF
cdr3_nt: TGTGCCAGCAGCCAAGATCGGAGGGAGAACACTGAAGCTTTCTTT

v_call: TRBV30
d_call: .
j_call: TRBJ2-1
clone_size: .
cdr3_aa: CATNLHPPYNEQFF
cdr3_nt: TGTGCCACCAATTTACATCCCCCTTACAATGAGCAGTTCTTC

v_call: TRBV19
d_call: .
j_call: TRBJ1-4
clone_size: .
cdr3_aa: CASRRVDSNEKLFF
cdr3_nt: TGTGCCAGTCGTAGAGTGGACAGTAATGAAAAACTGTTTTTT

v_call: TRBV6-6
d_call: TRBD1
j_call: TRBJ1-5
clone_size: .
cdr3_aa: CASSNTRTGGWQPQHF
cdr3_nt: TGTGCCAGCAGCAATACCCGGACAGGGGGCTGGCAGCCCCAGCATTTT

v_call: TRBV7-3
d_call: .
j_call: TRBJ1-1
clone_size: .
cdr3_aa: CAIWGDANTEAFF
cdr3_nt: TGTGCCATATGGGGGGACGCGAACACTGAAGCTTTCTTT

v_call: TRBV2
d_call: .
j_call: TRBJ1-5
clone_size: once
cdr3_aa: CASSWYRRPQHF
cdr3_nt: TGTGCCAGCAGTTGGTACAGGCGGCCCCAGCATTTT

v_call: TRBV19
d_call: .
j_call: TRBJ1-1
clone_size: .
cdr3_aa: CASSIKGMNTEAFF
cdr3_nt: TGTGCCAGTAGTATAAAGGGGATGAACACTGAAGCTTTCTTT

v_call: TRBV9
d_call: TRBD2
j_call: TRBJ2-1
clone_size: .
cdr3_aa: CASSVGVSGGAYNEQFF
cdr3_nt: TGTGCCAGCAGCGTAGGCGTTAGCGGGGGGGCCTACAATGAGCAGTTCTTC